The source of this T cell receptor (beta chain) is a study of T cells after yellow fever vaccination. Template switching with 5'RACE generated the TCR cDNA and added a universal primer site and UMIs. In TCRdb, the 5' RACE reads were re-called with MiXCR into one record per CDR3 protein. The table lists about 350,000 distinct CDR3 sequences, approximately 8% of them singletons. Germline V gene lookup returns CDR1 SGHTA and CDR2 FQGNSA. The CDR3 contains 14 residues. Deletions cut 5 bases from V and 1 base from J, with 8 bases between. This clonotype came up many times. The V and J genes are TRBV7-2 and TRBJ2-2; D not resolved. Material: PBMCs, obtained more than 40 days after the first yellow fever vaccination. The sequence derives from a man in his late teens or twenties who received the YFV17D yellow fever vaccine. The CDR3 protein is CASSAPGNTGELFF. The CDR3 DNA is TGTGCCAGCAGCGCACCGGGGAACACCGGGGAGCTGTTTTTT. Based on the CDR3 plus reference TRBV7-2 and TRBJ2-2, the full variable domain is GAGVSQSPSNKVTEKGKDVELRCDPISGHTALYWYRQSLGQGLEFLIYFQGNSAPDKSGLPSDRFSAERTGGSVSTLTIQRTQQEDSAVYLCASSAPGNTGELFFGEGSRLTVL.